This entry features one T cell receptor (beta chain) sequence. The entry originates in a study of shared clonotypes between healthy human individuals. This CDR3 is built from 15 residues. Trimming pared 6 bases from V and 2 bases from J, leaving 17 bases between. Germline CDR1 MDHEN, CDR2 SYDVKM. The method was immunoSEQ multiplex PCR; TCRdb's version includes in-frame clones alone and lacks a portion of them. Of more than 2 million clones listed, approximately 95% are singletons. The TCR sequence derives from a man between 18 and 35 years old in good health. Sequenced input: naive CD4+ T cells sorted from blood. Subset meaning: CD45RA+ positively selected. V is TRBV28 and J is TRBJ2-7; tentative D call: TRBD2 (7 bases). The CDR3 reads CASRPGGRTTYEQYF. In DNA form, the CDR3 reads TGTGCCAGCAGACCCGGGGGGCGGACCACCTACGAGCAGTACTTC.